These T cell receptor beta chains were read from a single sample in a study of T cell responses to AZD1222 COVID-19 vaccine. This table comes from immunoSEQ multiplex PCR, and its TCRdb copy is limited to in-frame clones, with some not included. The sample has about 120,000 clones; around 85% are singletons. The specimen comprised peripheral blood, sampled on day 0 of MenACWY control vaccination. The receptor source for this set is an adult in good health. CDR3s include the opening cysteine and the closing phenylalanine or tryptophan. The D gene is left open where the match is weak. Clone sizes are given selectively: once, few, many, or a class where the clone is expanded.

TRBD1 TRBJ1-2 TRBV18 once CASSQGAQPNGYTF TGTGCCAGCTCCCAGGGGGCTCAGCCAAATGGCTACACCTTC
TRBD1 TRBJ2-5 TRBV5-1 NA CASQQGASEGKETQYF TGCGCCAGCCAGCAGGGGGCTAGCGAAGGGAAAGAGACCCAGTACTTC
TRBD2 TRBJ2-2 TRBV5-1 few CASSSSYSSGGYNTGELFF TGCGCCAGCAGCTCGAGCTATTCTAGCGGGGGATATAACACCGGGGAGCTGTTTTTT
NA TRBJ1-5 TRBV2 once CASSEGRNNQPQHF TGTGCCAGCAGTGAAGGACGGAATAATCAGCCCCAGCATTTT
TRBD2 TRBJ2-1 TRBV5-1 NA CASSETGTSVNEQFF TGCGCCAGCAGCGAAACCGGGACTAGCGTCAATGAGCAGTTCTTC
NA TRBJ1-6 TRBV5-4 NA CASSLAQGFSSPLHF TGTGCCAGCAGCTTGGCCCAGGGGTTTAGTTCACCCCTCCACTTT
TRBD1 TRBJ2-5 TRBV4-1 NA CASSQGQRPQETQYF TGCGCCAGCAGCCAGGGACAGCGACCTCAAGAGACCCAGTACTTC
NA TRBJ2-6 TRBV28 NA CASSFSAYSGGANVLTF TGTGCCAGCAGTTTCTCCGCGTATTCAGGTGGGGCCAACGTCCTGACTTTC
NA TRBJ1-3 TRBV28 NA CASIRGGGNTIYF TGTGCCAGCATCCGGGGAGGGGGAAACACCATATATTTT
TRBD1 TRBJ1-2 TRBV28 NA CASSWDRRYGYTF TGTGCCAGCAGTTGGGACAGGCGCTATGGCTACACCTTC
TRBD2 TRBJ2-7 TRBV7-2 NA CASSLSASGGEQYF TGTGCCAGCAGCTTATCTGCTAGCGGGGGCGAGCAGTACTTC
TRBD1 TRBJ1-2 TRBV3-1/TRBV3-2 NA CASSHVQGAGYGYTF TGTGCCAGCAGCCATGTACAGGGGGCAGGCTATGGCTACACCTTC
NA TRBJ2-2 TRBV5-4 NA CAIRDRSNTGELFF TGTGCCATCCGCGACCGGTCGAACACCGGGGAGCTGTTTTTT
NA TRBJ2-1 TRBV9 NA CASSVGIINEQFF TGTGCCAGCAGCGTAGGTATTATCAATGAGCAGTTCTTC
NA TRBJ1-1 TRBV6-5 few CASSPTGSVNTEAFF TGTGCCAGCAGCCCGACAGGTAGCGTGAACACTGAAGCTTTCTTT
TRBD1 TRBJ1-2 TRBV5-1 NA CASSPLIQGPNYGYTF TGCGCCAGCAGCCCGTTAATACAGGGGCCTAACTATGGCTACACCTTC
NA TRBJ1-5 TRBV28 few CASTRSGVGQPQHF TGTGCCAGCACCCGGTCAGGAGTGGGTCAGCCCCAGCATTTT
NA TRBJ1-5 TRBV4-1 NA CASSQDPGMENQPQHF TGCGCCAGCAGCCAAGATCCAGGGATGGAAAATCAGCCCCAGCATTTT
TRBD1 TRBJ1-2 TRBV18 NA CASSEGQGPNYGYTF TGTGCCAGCTCGGAGGGACAGGGACCTAACTATGGCTACACCTTC
NA TRBJ1-2 TRBV29-1 NA CSADAREHYGYTF TGCAGCGCCGACGCCCGGGAGCACTATGGCTACACCTTC
NA TRBJ1-6 TRBV5-8 NA CASSLYRGANSPLHF TGTGCCAGCAGCTTGTACCGGGGGGCCAATTCACCCCTCCACTTT
TRBD2 TRBJ2-3 TRBV7-2 NA CASSPPGLAGGRTDTQYF TGTGCCAGCAGCCCACCGGGACTAGCGGGGGGACGGACAGATACGCAGTATTTT
NA TRBJ1-4 TRBV6-5 NA CASSYRQSNEKLFF TGTGCCAGCAGTTACAGACAGTCTAATGAAAAACTGTTTTTT
TRBD1 TRBJ1-4 TRBV18 NA CASSPSAVGTGNEKLFF TGTGCCAGCTCACCGAGTGCTGTGGGGACAGGGAATGAAAAACTGTTTTTT
NA TRBJ1-6 TRBV19 NA CASSISHSPLHF TGTGCCAGTAGTATTTCCCATTCACCCCTCCACTTT
NA TRBJ2-5 TRBV4-2 NA CASSQEWGAETQYF TGTGCCAGCAGCCAAGAATGGGGGGCGGAGACCCAGTACTTC
NA TRBJ2-7 TRBV29-1 NA CSVVAGEQYF TGCAGCGTTGTGGCGGGAGAGCAGTACTTC
NA TRBJ1-5 TRBV2 NA CASSENSHQPQHF TGTGCCAGCAGTGAAAACAGCCATCAGCCCCAGCATTTT
NA TRBJ2-7 TRBV2 NA CASSRNSYEQYF TGTGCCAGCAGTCGGAACTCCTACGAGCAGTACTTC
NA TRBJ2-2 TRBV7-7 NA CASSLQGPGTGELFF TGTGCTAGCAGCCTGCAGGGACCCGGAACCGGGGAGCTGTTTTTT
NA TRBJ1-2 TRBV6-1 few CASSEAFPTNGYTF TGTGCCAGCAGTGAAGCTTTTCCGACCAATGGCTACACCTTC
TRBD1 TRBJ1-3 TRBV6-5 once CASRFSDRGGNTIYF TGTGCCAGCAGATTTTCCGACAGGGGAGGAAACACCATATATTTT
TRBD1 TRBJ2-1 TRBV28 NA CASSLSDRDNEQFF TGTGCCAGCAGTTTGAGCGACAGGGACAATGAGCAGTTCTTC
NA TRBJ1-1 TRBV6-2/TRBV6-3 NA CASSYRQGGTEAFF TGTGCCAGCAGTTATCGGCAGGGTGGGACTGAAGCTTTCTTT
TRBD1 TRBJ1-2 TRBV30 few CAWSAGQVYGYTF TGTGCCTGGAGTGCCGGACAGGTTTATGGCTACACCTTC
NA TRBJ2-7 TRBV18 few CASSSDRSSYEQYF TGTGCCAGCTCATCTGACAGAAGCTCCTACGAGCAGTACTTC
NA TRBJ1-5 TRBV7-2 NA CASSYTGIGNQPQHF TGTGCCAGCAGCTATACAGGGATCGGCAATCAGCCCCAGCATTTT
NA TRBJ2-5 TRBV11-2 NA CASSLVVPGDVGGTQYF TGTGCCAGCAGCTTAGTGGTGCCAGGGGATGTAGGGGGGACCCAGTACTTC
NA TRBJ2-3 TRBV5-1 NA CASSPREGADTQYF TGCGCCAGCAGCCCAAGGGAGGGGGCAGATACGCAGTATTTT
NA TRBJ2-1 TRBV2 once CASSESGRSYNEQFF TGTGCCAGCAGTGAATCAGGGCGGAGTTACAATGAGCAGTTCTTC
NA TRBJ1-5 TRBV19 NA CASSRQGGNQPQHF TGTGCCAGTAGTAGGCAGGGCGGCAATCAGCCCCAGCATTTT
TRBD1 TRBJ2-5 TRBV7-9 once CASSGTAQETQYF TGTGCCAGCAGTGGGACAGCCCAAGAGACCCAGTACTTC
TRBD1 TRBJ1-2 TRBV5-1 NA CASSLSATGSGYTF TGCGCCAGCAGCTTGAGCGCGACAGGGTCGGGCTACACCTTC
NA TRBJ2-5 TRBV5-4 NA CASSLAGPQETQYF TGTGCCAGCAGCCTGGCGGGGCCCCAAGAGACCCAGTACTTC
TRBD1 TRBJ2-7 TRBV19 NA CASSRQGYSYEQYF TGTGCCAGTTCCCGACAGGGGTACTCCTACGAGCAGTACTTC
NA TRBJ2-5 TRBV4-3 NA CASSQQYQGSQETQYF TGCGCCAGCAGCCAGCAGTACCAGGGTTCCCAAGAGACCCAGTACTTC
TRBD1 TRBJ1-1 TRBV6-5 NA CASRGQWNTEAFF TGTGCCAGCCGGGGACAGTGGAACACTGAAGCTTTCTTT
NA TRBJ1-2 TRBV7-2 NA CASSSAIGGRNYGYTF TGTGCCAGCAGCTCTGCGATCGGGGGACGAAACTATGGCTACACCTTC
TRBD1 TRBJ2-2 TRBV4-3 NA CARSRQGTGDTGELFF TGCGCCCGCAGCCGCCAAGGGACAGGGGACACCGGGGAGCTGTTTTTT
NA TRBJ2-1 TRBV3-1/TRBV3-2 NA CASSQWVGYNEQFF TGTGCCAGCAGCCAATGGGTGGGATACAATGAGCAGTTCTTC
NA TRBJ1-2 TRBV7-2 once CASSLWTISNYGYTF TGTGCCAGCAGCTTATGGACCATTTCTAACTATGGCTACACCTTC
TRBD1 TRBJ2-3 TRBV28 NA CASTGQDYTDTQYF TGTGCCAGCACGGGACAGGACTACACAGATACGCAGTATTTT
TRBD1 TRBJ1-5 TRBV3-1/TRBV3-2 NA CASSPRQGNNQPQHF TGTGCCAGCAGCCCCCGACAGGGAAACAATCAGCCCCAGCATTTT
TRBD1 TRBJ2-7 TRBV4-3 few CASSQVGTGYDEQYF TGCGCCAGCAGCCAGGTAGGGACAGGGTATGACGAGCAGTACTTC
NA TRBJ2-7 TRBV7-2 NA CASSFTSYKADPTYEQYF TGTGCCAGCAGCTTCACCTCCTACAAGGCGGACCCAACTTACGAGCAGTACTTC